This TCR beta chain was retrieved from a study of cytomegalovirus exposure and HLA in healthy donors. Whole-study results and caveats: Under in vitro conditions, three CMV-associated chains were confirmed as specific for CMV antigens. One variant, a missense change in DCLRE1C, was linked in a later analysis to TCR beta V- and J-gene trimming. In a later analysis, productive TCRs from donors in an Asian-associated ancestry cluster reportedly carried fewer N-insertions than the cohort mean. At a 0.05 false discovery rate, a later analysis found about 17,000 TCR beta sequences to be associated with HLA alleles.

As for this clone: The antigen remains undetermined.

V lost 4 bases to trimming and J lost 0 bases; unmatched junction nucleotides: 5. The CDR3 consists of 17 residues. In germline, CDR1 is SGDLS, CDR2 YYNGEE. PCR amplification relied on 60 Vbeta primers (plus 13 Jbeta primers). Sequencing used immunoSEQ multiplex PCR; TCRdb keeps in-frame clones, though not all of them. This table has roughly 150,000 clones, 82% appearing once. The gene calls are TRBV9 and TRBJ2-5, with 14 bases identical to TRBD2. The specimen was PBMCs. The source is a girl between 5 and 17 years old in good health and CMV-seropositive. This CDR3 reads CASSKTSGRGHQETQYF. The DNA for the CDR3 is TGTGCCAGCAGCAAGACTAGCGGGAGGGGGCACCAAGAGACCCAGTACTTC.